Here is one TCR beta chain with its context. This CDR3 has 14 residues. Germline values: CDR1 SGHTA, CDR2 FQGNSA. The ends lost 4 bases at V and 5 bases at J; junction bases unmatched: 4. Data came from immunoSEQ multiplex PCR; TCRdb stores just in-frame clones and leaves some out. The repertoire includes about 42,000 clones, around nine tenths of them detected once, and 3% to 4% sits in the top ten. This sample is drawn from a study of tissue T cells after allogeneic stem cell transplantation. Study context: Viable blood and marrow gave sorted CD3+ T cells if numbers allowed.

Sequencing was performed on blood, taken before transplantation. The receptor was isolated from a woman aged 40 to 75 who later had graft-versus-host disease after an allogeneic stem cell transplant. The rearrangement links TRBV7-2 to TRBJ1-4; 7 bases fit TRBD1. CDR3 amino acids: CASSSGQQNEKLFF. CDR3 coding DNA: TGTGCCAGCAGCTCGGGACAGCAGAATGAAAAACTGTTTTTT.